This passage covers 27 T cell receptor beta chains from one sample sequenced in a study of OX40 agonist ivuxolimab in advanced cancers. Clones were read by immunoSEQ multiplex PCR, and TCRdb kept only the in-frame ones, dropping some. The sample has 65,000 to 90,000 clones, about 88% seen once. Specimen: CD4+ or CD8+ T cells sorted from blood, collected in a trial of the OX40 agonist ivuxolimab. These receptor sequences come from an adult with an advanced solid tumor such as melanoma, head and neck, liver or kidney cancer.

About this clone: Sequence at one end of the junction differs from germline and may be a read error. This rearrangement joins TRBV15 to TRBJ2-7, with 10 bases matching TRBD2. This CDR3 has 12 residues. Per germline, CDR1 LNHNV and CDR2 YYDKDF (reference sequence). The CDR3 is CATSREPGLATF. CDR3 nucleotide sequence: TGTGCCACCAGCAGAGAGCCGGGACTAGCGACTTTC.

The chain carries TRBV2 and TRBJ1-3; maybe TRBD1 (5 bases). V was trimmed by 1 base and J by 3 bases, leaving 10 bases between them. CDR3 length: 15 residues. CDR1 is SNHLY, CDR2 FYNNEI, per germline. CDR3: CASSEGQGFGNTIYF. As DNA, the CDR3 is TGTGCCAGCAGTGAAGGGCAGGGATTTGGAAACACCATATATTTT.

This clone was seen a single time. The rearrangement links TRBV6-1 to TRBJ2-2; TRBD2 matches at 10 bases. V dropped 5 bases and J dropped 3; count of bases not matched to a gene: 3. CDR3 size: 15 residues. CDR1 and CDR2 (germline): MNHNS, SASEGT. The CDR3 DNA is TGTGCCAGCAGTTTAGCGGGAGGAGACACCGGGGAGCTGTTTTTT. It is translated as CASSLAGGDTGELFF.

As concerns this clone: Distinct nucleotide sequences in the sample also encode this CDR3. The chain links TRBV2 to TRBJ2-2; perhaps TRBD2 as D (5 bases). V dropped 3 bases and J dropped 5 bases, with 10 bases sitting between them. The CDR3 is 14 residues long. Germline CDR1 reads SNHLY; CDR2 reads FYNNEI. The CDR3 DNA reads as TGTGCCAGCAGTGAGGCGAGAGGGACCGGGGAGCTGTTTTTT. Protein: CASSEARGTGELFF. The full variable domain, rest sourced from reference TRBV2 and TRBJ2-2, is EPEVTQTPSHQVTQMGQEVILRCVPISNHLYFYWYRQILGQKVEFLVSFYNNEISEKSEIFDDQFSVERPDGSNFTLKIRSTKLEDSAMYFCASSEARGTGELFFGEGSRLTVL.

This chain joins TRBV28 and TRBJ1-1; D is undetermined. Germline V gives CDR1 MDHEN, CDR2 SYDVKM. The CDR3 consists of 11 residues. Between the trimmed V and J ends, which lost 5 bases and 1 base, there was a span of 2 bases. CDR3 residues: CASSGNTEAFF. CDR3 sequence (DNA): TGTGCCAGCAGTGGGAACACTGAAGCTTTCTTT. Complete variable domain (other parts from reference TRBV28 and TRBJ1-1): DVKVTQSSRYLVKRTGEKVFLECVQDMDHENMFWYRQDPGLGLRLIYFSYDVKMKEKGDIPEGYSVSREKKERFSLILESASTNQTSMYLCASSGNTEAFFGQGTRLTVV.

CDR3 in amino acids: CASGSGTIINSPLHF. DNA of the CDR3: TGTGCCAGTGGATCCGGGACGATCATCAATTCACCCCTCCACTTT. The V and J genes are TRBV19 and TRBJ1-6; maybe TRBD1 (5 bases). Trimming removed 8 bases from V and 7 bases from J, with 18 bases in between. Germline CDR1 reads LNHDA; CDR2 reads SQIVND (reference sequence). This CDR3 contains 15 residues.

The rearrangement uses TRBV7-6 and TRBJ2-1; D remains unclear. There are 15 residues in the CDR3. Trimming cost V 1 base and J 8 bases, with 15 bases left between them. Germline-derived CDR1 and CDR2 are SGHVS and FNYEAQ. CDR3 DNA: TGTGCCAGCAGCTTAGAGTCCGGGCTGGGGTATGAGCAGTTCTTC. Translating gives CASSLESGLGYEQFF.

This clone has only a few counts. The rearrangement uses TRBV27 and TRBJ1-1; 7 nucleotides line up with TRBD1. The CDR3 is 15 amino acids. The V segment lost 3 bases and the J segment 1 base; nucleotides outside the gene matches: 5. CDR1 MNHEY and CDR2 SMNVEV come from the germline V gene (reference sequence). CDR3 residues: CASSFRDRSNTEAFF. The CDR3 DNA reads as TGTGCCAGCAGTTTTAGGGACAGATCGAACACTGAAGCTTTCTTT.

The chain couples TRBV6-5 to TRBJ1-6; no definite D call. Trimming stripped 6 bases from V and 9 bases from J, with 9 bases between. CDR1 and CDR2 from the germline V gene are MNHEY and SVGAGI. This CDR3 has 12 amino acids. The CDR3 sequence is CASRPSGSPLHF. The CDR3 nucleotides are TGTGCCAGCAGACCCTCAGGTTCACCCCTCCACTTT.

The rearrangement joins TRBV20-1 to TRBJ2-7; D gene unclear. This CDR3 region has 11 residues. From germline, CDR1 is DFQATT and CDR2 SNEGSKA (reference sequence). Trimming shortened V by 0 bases and J by 3 bases, and 3 bases separated the two germline ends. This CDR3 is CSARDGYEQYF. In DNA form, the CDR3 reads TGCAGTGCTAGAGATGGCTACGAGCAGTACTTC.

This clone was recorded once. The chain recombines TRBV9 with TRBJ1-6; 7 positions match TRBD1. Germline V gene lookup returns CDR1 SGDLS and CDR2 YYNGEE. J lost 6 bases, V lost 3 bases, and 6 bases had no gene match. This CDR3 region has 15 residues. DNA for the CDR3: TGTGCCAGCAGCGCTTCGACAGGGCGTAATTCACCCCTCCACTTT. Translating gives CASSASTGRNSPLHF.

This chain uses TRBV9 with TRBJ1-1; D is unresolved. Germline V gene sequence: CDR1 SGDLS, CDR2 YYNGEE. V was clipped by 1 base and J by 1 base, with 5 bases between them. The CDR3 consists of 13 residues. The CDR3 loop reads CASSVLQNTEAFF. The CDR3 bases are TGTGCCAGCAGCGTATTGCAGAACACTGAAGCTTTCTTT.

This clone has only a few counts. The chain carries TRBV7-2 and TRBJ2-1, with a possible D match to TRBD2 (6 bases). V was cut by 1 base and J by 6 bases, with 13 bases left in between. The germline CDR1 and CDR2 sequences are SGHTA and FQGNSA. The CDR3 runs to 15 residues. In DNA, the CDR3 is TGTGCCAGCAGCTTAGAAGGGACTCTTCTCAATGAGCAGTTCTTC. Its protein product is CASSLEGTLLNEQFF.

The chain uses TRBV6-1 and TRBJ2-3, with D possibly matching TRBD1 (5 bases). The germline V gene has CDR1 MNHNS and CDR2 SASEGT. With 6 bases removed from V and 11 bases from J, the gap between germline ends came to 18 bases. This CDR3 is built from 13 residues. CDR3 sequence reads: CASRQTGPQGQYF. The CDR3 DNA follows: TGTGCCAGCAGGCAGACCGGGCCCCAGGGGCAGTATTTT.

The rearrangement uses TRBV19 and TRBJ2-1; no clear D. The V and J ends lost 5 bases and 5 bases respectively, with 10 bases between them. The V gene's germline CDR1 is LNHDA and CDR2 SQIVND (reference sequence). The CDR3 runs 13 residues. The CDR3 nucleotides read TGTGCCAGTAGTGTCCGGGCCGACAATGAGCAGTTCTTC. It codes for CASSVRADNEQFF. The whole variable domain, filled in from reference TRBV19 and TRBJ2-1, reads DGGITQSPKYLFRKEGQNVTLSCEQNLNHDAMYWYRQDPGQGLRLIYYSQIVNDFQKGDIAEGYSVSREKKESFPLTVTSAQKNPTAFYLCASSVRADNEQFFGPGTRLTVL.

V and J are TRBV29-1 and TRBJ1-1; 9 bases match TRBD1. CDR3 length equals 14 residues. The germline gives CDR1 SQVTM, CDR2 ANQGSEA. V dropped 6 bases and J dropped 4; count of bases not matched to a gene: 9. CDR3 amino acids: CSVPRGQGLTEAFF. Written as DNA, the CDR3 is TGCAGCGTCCCCCGAGGACAGGGGCTCACTGAAGCTTTCTTT.

The chain carries TRBV9 and TRBJ1-6; the D is unclear. In germline, CDR1 is SGDLS, CDR2 YYNGEE. CDR3 length equals 16 residues. Deletions cut 1 base from V and 5 bases from J, with 13 bases between. CDR3 sequence (DNA): TGTGCCAGCAGCGTAACAGCTGAGGTCGATAATTCACCCCTCCACTTT. It translates to CASSVTAEVDNSPLHF.

The V gene is TRBV6-5, the J gene TRBJ1-3; D not certain. CDR1 and CDR2 (germline): MNHEY, SVGAGI. V lost 8 bases, J lost 3 bases, and 11 bases lay in between. The CDR3 totals 13 residues. In DNA form, the CDR3 reads TGTGCCAGCGGTCAGAGTCTTGGAAACACCATATATTTT. Amino acid sequence: CASGQSLGNTIYF.

V gene TRBV5-5 combines with J gene TRBJ2-1, with D possibly being TRBD2 (6 bases). Trimming cost V 0 bases and J 6 bases, with 10 bases left between them. CDR1 SGHKS and CDR2 YYEKEE come from the germline V gene (reference sequence). This CDR3 has 14 amino acids. The chain's CDR3 is CASSLGLASNEQFF. Written as DNA, the CDR3 is TGTGCCAGCAGCTTGGGGCTAGCGAGCAATGAGCAGTTCTTC.

The rearrangement links TRBV4-1 to TRBJ2-6, with 7 bases fitting TRBD1. Trimming took 1 base from V and 4 from J; bases not matched to a gene: 4. Germline-derived CDR1 and CDR2 are MGHRA and YSYEKL. This CDR3 is built from 16 residues. The CDR3 is CASSQGQGRGANVLTF. The CDR3 DNA follows: TGCGCCAGCAGCCAAGGACAGGGCAGGGGGGCCAACGTCCTGACTTTC.

The V gene is TRBV5-8, the J gene TRBJ2-3; TRBD1 might be the D (6 bases). With 4 bases removed from V and 6 bases from J, the gap between germline ends came to 18 bases. Germline CDR1 reads SGHTS; CDR2 reads YDEGEE. The length of the CDR3 is 15 residues. The CDR3 sequence is CASSPRDMGMDTQYF. The CDR3 DNA reads as TGTGCCAGCAGCCCCCGGGACATGGGGATGGATACGCAGTATTTT.

The genes are TRBV6-6 and TRBJ1-4, with a tentative D call TRBD1 (6 bases). Trimming stripped 2 bases from V and 3 bases from J, with 7 bases between. The germline V gene has CDR1 MNHNY and CDR2 SVGAGI (reference sequence). The CDR3 runs to 14 residues. CDR3 protein: CASSYRQANEKLFF. The CDR3, as DNA: TGTGCCAGCAGTTACCGACAGGCTAATGAAAAACTGTTTTTT.

This rearrangement joins TRBV6-7 to TRBJ2-7; TRBD2 agrees at 12 bases. TRBV6-7 is given ORF status, its function remaining uncertain. The trim removed 8 bases at V and 3 bases at J, leaving 8 bases unmatched. There are 15 residues in the CDR3. CDR3 nucleotide sequence: TGTGCCAGCTGGACTAGCGGGACAAAGGGCTACGAGCAGTACTTC. Translated: CASWTSGTKGYEQYF.

The rearrangement links TRBV7-9 to TRBJ1-1; D is unclear. This CDR3 has 13 amino acids. V dropped 5 bases and J dropped 8 bases, with 15 bases sitting between them. CDR1 SEHNR and CDR2 FQNEAQ come from the germline V gene (reference sequence). The chain's CDR3 is CASSLSRGREAFF. As DNA, the CDR3 is TGTGCCAGCAGCCTCTCCCGCGGGAGGGAAGCTTTCTTT.

The V gene is TRBV6-5, the J gene TRBJ1-1, with a tentative D call TRBD1 (5 bases). V shed 5 bases and J shed 4 bases, with 17 bases lying between them. Germline lookup yields CDR1 MNHEY and CDR2 SVGAGI. CDR3 length: 15 amino acids. The CDR3: CASSRSGGRSTEAFF. Here the CDR3 DNA reads TGTGCCAGCAGTCGCTCCGGGGGACGGAGCACTGAAGCTTTCTTT.

V usage is TRBV2 and J usage is TRBJ1-1; D is ambiguous. The CDR3 covers 12 residues. Germline assignment: CDR1 SNHLY and CDR2 FYNNEI. Trimming pared 4 bases from V and 2 bases from J, leaving 5 bases between. CDR3 in DNA: TGTGCCAGCAGTGGGGGAAACACTGAAGCTTTCTTT. Translation gives CASSGGNTEAFF.

The chain uses TRBV9 and TRBJ2-5; D is possibly TRBD1 or TRBD2 (5 bases each). This CDR3 has 14 residues. Germline-derived CDR1 and CDR2 are SGDLS and YYNGEE. The V end lost 3 bases, the J end lost 1 base, and 10 bases lay between the germline ends. The CDR3, as DNA: TGTGCCAGCAGCGGCCGGGACCCCCAAGAGACCCAGTACTTC. Its protein is CASSGRDPQETQYF.